The 15 T cell receptor beta chains below were found in one sample sequenced in a study of T cell responses to AZD1222 COVID-19 vaccine. Data came from immunoSEQ multiplex PCR; TCRdb stores just in-frame clones and leaves some out. Among roughly 100,000 clones, about 89% were seen once, and the ten largest hold about 3.9%. The material sequenced was peripheral blood, taken on day 0 of AZD1222 vaccination. All receptors come from an adult in good health.

This clone was counted a single time. V is TRBV5-1 and J is TRBJ1-2; D gene unclear. The V gene lost 4 bases and the J gene lost 1 base, with 8 bases spanning the gap. Germline V lookup: CDR1 SGHRS, CDR2 YFSETQ. This CDR3 has 13 residues. CDR3: CASSPGDNYGYTF. Here the CDR3 DNA reads TGCGCCAGCAGCCCGGGAGATAACTATGGCTACACCTTC.

This chain links TRBV27 with TRBJ1-1, with unresolved D. Germline V gives CDR1 MNHEY, CDR2 SMNVEV (reference sequence). V gave up 2 bases and J gave up 3 bases, with 7 bases separating them. This CDR3 contains 13 residues. DNA of the CDR3: TGTGCCAGCAGTTTACGCAGAGACACTGAAGCTTTCTTT. Amino acid sequence: CASSLRRDTEAFF.

The chain has TRBV19 and TRBJ2-5, with 9 bases that match TRBD2. The CDR3 loop spans 15 amino acids. Germline trimming cut 3 bases from V and 5 bases from J; bases unmatched to any gene: 7. Looked up from germline, CDR1 is LNHDA and CDR2 is SQIVND (reference sequence). The CDR3 sequence: CASSMWASGVETQYF. Written as DNA, the CDR3 is TGTGCCAGTAGTATGTGGGCTAGCGGGGTGGAGACCCAGTACTTC.

CDR3 loop: CASSAGLSAFF. The CDR3 DNA is TGTGCCAGCAGTGCGGGACTCTCTGCTTTCTTT. V gene TRBV12-3 or TRBV12-4 combines with J gene TRBJ1-1; D possibly corresponds to TRBD1 (5 bases). The CDR3 sequence is 11 residues long. Deletions cut 5 bases from V and 11 bases from J, with 12 bases between.

V gene TRBV4-1 combines with J gene TRBJ2-2; D could derive from TRBD1 or TRBD2 (5 bases each). Germline loops: CDR1 MGHRA, CDR2 YSYEKL. Trimming removed 1 base at V and 3 bases at J, with 18 bases between. This CDR3 is 18 amino acids long. CDR3 DNA: TGCGCCAGCAGCCAAGGAGGGGCTTTGAGGGAACACACCGGGGAGCTGTTTTTT. As protein: CASSQGGALREHTGELFF.

The J gene is TRBJ1-6, the V gene TRBV2; 8 bases are a match to TRBD1. J lost 13 bases, V lost 2 bases, and 10 bases had no gene match. Germline values: CDR1 SNHLY, CDR2 FYNNEI. The CDR3 loop spans 15 amino acids. The CDR3 region has the DNA TGTGCCAGCAGTGAACTCAGGGGGCAGGGATCGCCCCTCCACTTT. This translates into CASSELRGQGSPLHF.

V is TRBV25-1 and J is TRBJ1-5; TRBD1 matches 7 bases. Per the germline V gene, CDR1 is MGHDK and CDR2 is SYGVNS. With V trimmed by 3 bases and J by 6 bases, 11 bases remained unmatched. The CDR3 runs to 16 residues. The CDR3 sequence is CASSDGDRDARQPQHF. CDR3 DNA: TGTGCCAGCAGTGACGGCGACAGGGATGCGCGTCAGCCCCAGCATTTT.

This rearrangement joins TRBV2 to TRBJ2-4; no clear D. V was pared by 4 bases and J by 15 bases, with 13 bases between. Per germline, CDR1 SNHLY and CDR2 FYNNEI. This CDR3 is 11 amino acids long. The CDR3 coding sequence is TGTGCCAGCAGTGGCAGTGAACCTAGGTACTTC. This sequence encodes CASSGSEPRYF.

The chain uses TRBV4-1 and TRBJ2-5, with D tentatively TRBD1 or TRBD2 (5 bases each). The CDR3 runs 13 residues. The germline V gene encodes CDR1 MGHRA and CDR2 YSYEKL. V was clipped by 1 base and J by 4 bases, with 7 bases between them. DNA for the CDR3: TGCGCCAGCAGCCAAGGGGACGGAGAGACCCAGTACTTC. Protein: CASSQGDGETQYF.

The rearrangement joins TRBV7-2 to TRBJ2-3, with TRBD2 matching 11 bases. The CDR3 extends over 16 amino acids. CDR1 is SGHTA and CDR2 is FQGNSA in the germline V gene. Unmatched junction bases numbered 10, after V lost 5 bases and J lost 6 bases. The CDR3: CASSIDSGGASDTQYF. For the CDR3, the DNA is TGTGCCAGCAGCATCGATAGCGGGGGGGCCTCGGATACGCAGTATTTT.

The V and J genes are TRBV7-3 and TRBJ2-7, with 10 nucleotides matching TRBD1. The CDR3 extends over 14 amino acids. CDR1 SGHTA and CDR2 FQGTGA come from the germline V gene. The junction had 1 base not matched to a gene; V was cut back by 4 bases and J by 1 base. The CDR3 nucleotides are TGTGCCAGCAGCTGGACAGGGGGATCCTACGAGCAGTACTTC. Translated, it gives CASSWTGGSYEQYF.

This chain links TRBV15 with TRBJ1-1; D uncertain. Germline V gives CDR1 LNHNV, CDR2 YYDKDF (reference sequence). The CDR3 covers 13 residues. Trimming left V 3 bases short and J 11 bases short, with 16 bases between. CDR3 loop: CATSSMRGLGAFF. CDR3 DNA: TGTGCCACCAGCAGCATGAGAGGTCTCGGCGCTTTCTTT.

V usage is TRBV23-1 and J usage is TRBJ1-3; D gene uncertain. TRBV23-1 is an open reading frame whose function is uncertain. V dropped 8 bases and J dropped 0 bases, with 11 bases sitting between them. This CDR3 is 14 amino acids long. In DNA form, the CDR3 reads TGCGCCAGCGCGGAGGGTAACTCTGGAAACACCATATATTTT. It translates to CASAEGNSGNTIYF.

The chain joins TRBV6-5 to TRBJ1-4; a possible D gene is TRBD1 (5 bases). Germline CDR1 reads MNHEY; CDR2 reads SVGAGI. The CDR3 contains 15 residues. Between the trimmed V and J ends, which lost 3 bases and 7 bases, there was a span of 15 bases. The CDR3 is CASSYGGVEGEKLFF. The CDR3 DNA reads TGTGCCAGCAGTTATGGGGGAGTCGAGGGTGAAAAACTGTTTTTT.

This clone is a singleton in its sample. This chain uses TRBV5-1 with TRBJ1-2; no definite D call. The germline V gene has CDR1 SGHRS and CDR2 YFSETQ. Between the trimmed V and J ends, which lost 0 bases and 4 bases, there was a span of 13 bases. There are 15 residues in the CDR3. CDR3 in DNA: TGCGCCAGCAGCTTGGCCCCGGCGGAAGTCTATGGCTACACCTTC. Residues: CASSLAPAEVYGYTF.